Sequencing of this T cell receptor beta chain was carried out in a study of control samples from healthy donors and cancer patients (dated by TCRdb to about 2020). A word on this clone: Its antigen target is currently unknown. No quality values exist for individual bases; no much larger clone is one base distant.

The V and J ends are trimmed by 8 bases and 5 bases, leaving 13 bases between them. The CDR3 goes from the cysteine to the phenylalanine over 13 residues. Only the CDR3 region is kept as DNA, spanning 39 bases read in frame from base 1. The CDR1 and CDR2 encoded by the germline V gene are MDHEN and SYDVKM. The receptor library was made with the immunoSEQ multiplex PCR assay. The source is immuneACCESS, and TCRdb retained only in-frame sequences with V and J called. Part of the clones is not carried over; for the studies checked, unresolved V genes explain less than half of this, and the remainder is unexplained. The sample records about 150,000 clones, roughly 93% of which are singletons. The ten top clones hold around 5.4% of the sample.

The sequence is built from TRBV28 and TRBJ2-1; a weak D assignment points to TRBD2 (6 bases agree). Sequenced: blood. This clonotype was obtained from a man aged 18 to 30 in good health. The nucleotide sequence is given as TGTGCCAGCTGGGGGGTCGAGGACAATGAGCAGTTCTTC. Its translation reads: CASWGVEDNEQFF.